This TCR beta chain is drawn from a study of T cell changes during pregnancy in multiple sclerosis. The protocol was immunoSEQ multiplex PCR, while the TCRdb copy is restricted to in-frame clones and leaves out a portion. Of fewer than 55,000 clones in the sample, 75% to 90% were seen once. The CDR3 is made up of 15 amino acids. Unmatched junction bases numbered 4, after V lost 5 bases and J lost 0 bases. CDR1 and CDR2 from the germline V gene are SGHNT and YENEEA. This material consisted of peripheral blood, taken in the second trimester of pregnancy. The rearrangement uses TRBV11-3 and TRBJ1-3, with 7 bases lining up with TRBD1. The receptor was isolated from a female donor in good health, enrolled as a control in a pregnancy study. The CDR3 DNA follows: TGTGCCAGCAGCGAACAGGGGAGCTCTGGAAACACCATATATTTT. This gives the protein CASSEQGSSGNTIYF.